The sequence of this TCR beta chain was determined in a study of blood T cell repertoires in COVID-19. Study at large: COVID-19 samples, acute and convalescent, were from the United States, Italy and Spain. PBMCs, B-cell-depleted T cells, or T cells provided the cDNA or gDNA that made up the material.

Seattle-derived patients entered the study during active infection and were followed longitudinally. Per the study methods: Reference gene primers were amplified, and this amplification served to estimate nucleated cell counts. Only in-frame clones appear in the TCRdb table, and some are missing; sequencing was by immunoSEQ multiplex PCR. V and J calls and clone size are as listed in that table; D and trimming were resolved from the DNA. Of 250,000 to 350,000 clones listed, approximately 86% are singletons. V dropped 0 bases and J dropped 6 bases, with 12 bases sitting between them. This CDR3 region has 15 residues. Germline loops: CDR1 MNHEY, CDR2 SMNVEV (reference sequence).

The TCR was taken from a human donor with COVID-19, enrolled during active disease. The donor label of this sample is uncertain. The sample was peripheral blood. The rearrangement uses TRBV27 and TRBJ2-1; no clear D gene. CDR3 amino acids: CASSLSVAWRNEQFF. The CDR3 bases are TGTGCCAGCAGTTTATCGGTAGCCTGGCGCAATGAGCAGTTCTTC.